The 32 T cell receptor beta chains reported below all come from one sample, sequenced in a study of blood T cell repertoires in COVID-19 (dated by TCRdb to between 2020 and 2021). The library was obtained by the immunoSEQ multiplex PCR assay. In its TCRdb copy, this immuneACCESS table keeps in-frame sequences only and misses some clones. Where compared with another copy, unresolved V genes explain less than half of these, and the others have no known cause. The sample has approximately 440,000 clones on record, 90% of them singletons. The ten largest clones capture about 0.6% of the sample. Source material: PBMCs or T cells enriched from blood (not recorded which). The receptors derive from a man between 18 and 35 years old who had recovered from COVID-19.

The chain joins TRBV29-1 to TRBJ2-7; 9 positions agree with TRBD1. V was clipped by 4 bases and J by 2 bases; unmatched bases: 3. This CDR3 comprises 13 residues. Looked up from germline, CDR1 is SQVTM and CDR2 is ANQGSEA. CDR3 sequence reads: CSVANRGPYEQYF. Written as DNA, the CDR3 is TGCAGCGTTGCAAACAGGGGGCCCTACGAGCAGTACTTC.

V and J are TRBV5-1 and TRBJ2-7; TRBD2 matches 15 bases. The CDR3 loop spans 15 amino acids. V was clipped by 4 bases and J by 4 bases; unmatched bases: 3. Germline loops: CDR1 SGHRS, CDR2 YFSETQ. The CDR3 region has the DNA TGCGCCAGCAGCCGGACTAGCGGGGGGGCATACGAGCAGTACTTC. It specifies CASSRTSGGAYEQYF.

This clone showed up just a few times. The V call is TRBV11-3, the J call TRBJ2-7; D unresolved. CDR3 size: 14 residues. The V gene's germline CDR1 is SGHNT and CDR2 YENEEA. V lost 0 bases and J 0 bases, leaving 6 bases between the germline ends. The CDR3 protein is CASSLDRFSYEQYF. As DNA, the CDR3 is TGTGCCAGCAGCTTAGACAGGTTCTCCTACGAGCAGTACTTC.

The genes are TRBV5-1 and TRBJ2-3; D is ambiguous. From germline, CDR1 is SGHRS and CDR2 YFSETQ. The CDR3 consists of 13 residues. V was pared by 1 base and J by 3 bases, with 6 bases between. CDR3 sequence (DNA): TGCGCCAGCAGCTTGTCTCCTACAGATACGCAGTATTTT. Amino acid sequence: CASSLSPTDTQYF.

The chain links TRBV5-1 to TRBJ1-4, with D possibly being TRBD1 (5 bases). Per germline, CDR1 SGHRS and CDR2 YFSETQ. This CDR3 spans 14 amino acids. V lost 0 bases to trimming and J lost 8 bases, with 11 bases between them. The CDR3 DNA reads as TGCGCCAGCAGCTTGGTGGGGCGCCGGGAAAAACTGTTTTTT. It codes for CASSLVGRREKLFF.

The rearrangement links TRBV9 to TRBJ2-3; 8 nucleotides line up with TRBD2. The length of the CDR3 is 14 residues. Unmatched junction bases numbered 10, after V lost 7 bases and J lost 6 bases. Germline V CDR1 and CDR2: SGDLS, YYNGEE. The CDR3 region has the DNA TGTGCCAGCGGCCCCGGACTAGCTTCGGATACGCAGTATTTT. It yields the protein CASGPGLASDTQYF.

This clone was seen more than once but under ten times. The CDR3 here is CASYYGQGGNTIYF. DNA of the CDR3: TGTGCCAGCTACTACGGACAGGGGGGAAACACCATATATTTT. The rearrangement uses TRBV2 and TRBJ1-3, with 9 bases that match TRBD1. Germline trimming cut 8 bases from V and 4 bases from J; bases unmatched to any gene: 6. This CDR3 is 14 amino acids long. Per germline, CDR1 SNHLY and CDR2 FYNNEI.

CDR3 sequence: CASSLAAAGGNTIYF. The CDR3 DNA sequence: TGTGCCAGCAGCTTGGCGGCAGCGGGTGGAAACACCATATATTTT. This sequence joins TRBV5-4 and TRBJ1-3; no firm D call. Deletions cut 0 bases from V and 3 bases from J, with 10 bases between. CDR3 size: 15 residues. Germline CDR1 SGHNT, CDR2 YYREEE (reference sequence).

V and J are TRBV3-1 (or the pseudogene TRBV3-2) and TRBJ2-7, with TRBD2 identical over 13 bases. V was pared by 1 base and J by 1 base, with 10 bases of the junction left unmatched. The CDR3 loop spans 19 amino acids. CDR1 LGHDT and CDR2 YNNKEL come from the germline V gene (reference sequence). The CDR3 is CASSQGWRTSGGPSYEQYF. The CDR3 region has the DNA TGTGCCAGCAGCCAAGGTTGGAGGACTAGCGGGGGCCCATCCTACGAGCAGTACTTC.

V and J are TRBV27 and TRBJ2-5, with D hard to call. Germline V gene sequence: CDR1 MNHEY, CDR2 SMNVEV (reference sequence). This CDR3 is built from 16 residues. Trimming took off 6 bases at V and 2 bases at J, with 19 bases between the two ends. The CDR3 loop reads CASSPSYPQIQETQYF. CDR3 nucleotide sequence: TGTGCCAGCAGCCCCTCTTATCCACAGATTCAAGAGACCCAGTACTTC.

CDR3 amino acids: CASSPPGVAGNTIYF. The CDR3 coding sequence is TGTGCCAGCAGCCCTCCAGGGGTGGCTGGAAACACCATATATTTT. The chain couples TRBV7-9 to TRBJ1-3, with D tentatively TRBD1 (6 bases). Germline CDR1 reads SEHNR; CDR2 reads FQNEAQ (reference sequence). Trimming pared 5 bases from V and 2 bases from J, leaving 13 bases between. The CDR3 covers 15 residues.

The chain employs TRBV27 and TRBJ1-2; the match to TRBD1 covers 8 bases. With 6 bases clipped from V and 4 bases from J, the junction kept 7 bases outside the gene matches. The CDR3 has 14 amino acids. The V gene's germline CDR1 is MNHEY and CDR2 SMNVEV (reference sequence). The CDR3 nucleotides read TGTGCCAGCAGCAGGGGGCTGGTCGGCTATGGCTACACCTTC. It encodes CASSRGLVGYGYTF.

The CDR3: CASLGQINTGELFF. The DNA of the CDR3 is TGTGCCAGCCTGGGACAGATCAATACCGGGGAGCTGTTTTTT. The rearrangement uses TRBV6-5 and TRBJ2-2; 7 nucleotides match TRBD1. Per germline, CDR1 MNHEY and CDR2 SVGAGI. Germline trimming cut 8 bases from V and 5 bases from J; bases unmatched to any gene: 8. This CDR3 has 14 residues.

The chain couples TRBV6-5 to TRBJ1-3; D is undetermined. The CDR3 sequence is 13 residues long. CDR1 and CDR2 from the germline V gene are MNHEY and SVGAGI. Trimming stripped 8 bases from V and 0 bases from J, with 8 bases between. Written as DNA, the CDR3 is TGTGCCAGCGGTTTTAACTCTGGAAACACCATATATTTT. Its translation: CASGFNSGNTIYF.

In DNA, the CDR3 is TGTGCCACCAGTAGGACCGGTGGGGCGGAAAAACTGTTTTTT. This gives the protein CATSRTGGAEKLFF. The chain employs TRBV15 and TRBJ1-4; maybe TRBD1 (5 bases). Germline V lookup: CDR1 LNHNV, CDR2 YYDKDF (reference sequence). V lost 6 bases, J lost 8 bases, and 16 bases lay in between. The length of the CDR3 is 14 residues.

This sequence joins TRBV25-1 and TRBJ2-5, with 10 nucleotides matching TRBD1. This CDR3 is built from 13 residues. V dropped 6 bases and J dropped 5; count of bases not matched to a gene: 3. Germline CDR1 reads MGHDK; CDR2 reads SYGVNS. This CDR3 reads CASRGTGEETQYF. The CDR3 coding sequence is TGTGCCAGCAGGGGGACAGGGGAGGAGACCCAGTACTTC. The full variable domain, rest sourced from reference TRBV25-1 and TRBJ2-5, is EADIYQTPRYLVIGTGKKITLECSQTMGHDKMYWYQQDPGMELHLIHYSYGVNSTEKGDLSSESTVSRIRTEHFPLTLESARPSHTSQYLCASRGTGEETQYFGPGTRLLVL.

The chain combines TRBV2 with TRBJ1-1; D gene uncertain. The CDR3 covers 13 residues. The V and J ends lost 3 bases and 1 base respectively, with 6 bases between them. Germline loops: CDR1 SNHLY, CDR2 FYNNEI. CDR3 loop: CASSDPGNTEAFF. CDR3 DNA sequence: TGTGCCAGCAGTGATCCGGGGAACACTGAAGCTTTCTTT. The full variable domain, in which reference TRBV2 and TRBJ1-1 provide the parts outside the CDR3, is EPEVTQTPSHQVTQMGQEVILRCVPISNHLYFYWYRQILGQKVEFLVSFYNNEISEKSEIFDDQFSVERPDGSNFTLKIRSTKLEDSAMYFCASSDPGNTEAFFGQGTRLTVV.

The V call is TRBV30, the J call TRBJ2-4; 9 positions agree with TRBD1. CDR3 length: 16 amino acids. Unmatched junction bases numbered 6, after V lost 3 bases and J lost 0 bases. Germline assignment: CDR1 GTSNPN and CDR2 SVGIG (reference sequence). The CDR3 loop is CAWRQGQGLAKNIQYF. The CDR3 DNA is TGTGCCTGGAGGCAGGGACAGGGACTAGCCAAAAACATTCAGTACTTC. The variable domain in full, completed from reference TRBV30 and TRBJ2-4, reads SQTIHQWPATLVQPVGSPLSLECTVEGTSNPNLYWYRQAAGRGLQLLFYSVGIGQISSEVPQNLSASRPQDRQFILSSKKLLLSDSGFYLCAWRQGQGLAKNIQYFGAGTRLSVL.

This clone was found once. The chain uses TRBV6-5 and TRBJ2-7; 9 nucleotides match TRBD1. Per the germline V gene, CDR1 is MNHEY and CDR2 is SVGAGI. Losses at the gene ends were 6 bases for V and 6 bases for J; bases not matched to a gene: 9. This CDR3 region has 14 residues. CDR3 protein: CASRRGQGISEQYF. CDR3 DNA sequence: TGTGCCAGCAGGAGGGGACAGGGAATATCCGAGCAGTACTTC.

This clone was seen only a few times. This CDR3 reads CASSPQGWGDTQYF. In DNA form, the CDR3 reads TGTGCCAGCAGCCCCCAGGGGTGGGGAGATACGCAGTATTTT. The chain links TRBV9 to TRBJ2-3; D may be TRBD1 (6 bases). CDR3 size: 14 residues. Trimming cost V 4 bases and J 5 bases, with 14 bases left between them. The germline CDR1 and CDR2 sequences are SGDLS and YYNGEE.

CDR3 protein: CASSFDIGGPDTQYF. The CDR3 bases are TGTGCCAGCAGCTTTGATATTGGGGGCCCAGATACGCAGTATTTT. The chain is built from TRBV7-9 and TRBJ2-3; the D gene is possibly TRBD1 (6 bases). The CDR3 runs to 15 residues. Trimming stripped 3 bases from V and 4 bases from J, with 14 bases between. Looked up from germline, CDR1 is SEHNR and CDR2 is FQNEAQ (reference sequence).

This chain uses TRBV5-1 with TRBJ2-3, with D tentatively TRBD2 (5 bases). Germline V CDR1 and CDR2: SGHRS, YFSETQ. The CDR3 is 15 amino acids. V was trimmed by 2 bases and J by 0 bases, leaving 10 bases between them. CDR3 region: CASSLRAASTDTQYF. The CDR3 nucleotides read TGCGCCAGCAGCTTAAGAGCGGCAAGCACAGATACGCAGTATTTT.

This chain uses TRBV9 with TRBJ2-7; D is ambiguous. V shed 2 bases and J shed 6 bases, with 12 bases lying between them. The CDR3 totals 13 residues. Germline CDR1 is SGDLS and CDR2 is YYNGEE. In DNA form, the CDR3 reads TGTGCCAGCAGCGTGAGCCCCTATACCGAGCAGTACTTC. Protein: CASSVSPYTEQYF.

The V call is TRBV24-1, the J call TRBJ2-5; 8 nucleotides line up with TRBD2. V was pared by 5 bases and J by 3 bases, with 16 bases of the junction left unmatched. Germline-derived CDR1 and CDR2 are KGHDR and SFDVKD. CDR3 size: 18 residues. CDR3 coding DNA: TGTGCCACCAGTGGAATAGGGATTGGGGCGGGAGGAGAAGAGACCCAGTACTTC. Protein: CATSGIGIGAGGEETQYF.

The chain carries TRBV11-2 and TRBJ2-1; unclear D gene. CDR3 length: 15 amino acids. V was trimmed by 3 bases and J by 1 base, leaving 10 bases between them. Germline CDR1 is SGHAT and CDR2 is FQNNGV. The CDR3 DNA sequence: TGTGCCAGCAGCTTGGGCTTTGGGTCCTACAATGAGCAGTTCTTC. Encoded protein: CASSLGFGSYNEQFF.

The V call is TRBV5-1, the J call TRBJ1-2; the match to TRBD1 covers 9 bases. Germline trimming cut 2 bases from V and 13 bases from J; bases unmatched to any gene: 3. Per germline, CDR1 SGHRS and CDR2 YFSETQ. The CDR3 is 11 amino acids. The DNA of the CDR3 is TGCGCCAGCAGCTTACAGGGGGCGTCCACCTTC. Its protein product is CASSLQGASTF.

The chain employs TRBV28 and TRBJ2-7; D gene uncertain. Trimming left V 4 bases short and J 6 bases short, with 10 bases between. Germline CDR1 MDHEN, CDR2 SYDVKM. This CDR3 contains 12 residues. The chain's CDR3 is CASSYGLGEQYF. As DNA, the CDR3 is TGTGCCAGCAGTTATGGCCTTGGCGAGCAGTACTTC. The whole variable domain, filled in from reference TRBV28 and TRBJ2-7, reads DVKVTQSSRYLVKRTGEKVFLECVQDMDHENMFWYRQDPGLGLRLIYFSYDVKMKEKGDIPEGYSVSREKKERFSLILESASTNQTSMYLCASSYGLGEQYFGPGTRLTVT.

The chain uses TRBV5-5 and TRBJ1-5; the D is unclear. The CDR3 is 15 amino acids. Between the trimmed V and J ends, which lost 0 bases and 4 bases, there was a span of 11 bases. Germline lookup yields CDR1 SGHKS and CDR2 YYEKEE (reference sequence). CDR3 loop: CASSLGSSGNQPQHF. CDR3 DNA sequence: TGTGCCAGCAGCTTGGGGTCCTCGGGGAATCAGCCCCAGCATTTT.

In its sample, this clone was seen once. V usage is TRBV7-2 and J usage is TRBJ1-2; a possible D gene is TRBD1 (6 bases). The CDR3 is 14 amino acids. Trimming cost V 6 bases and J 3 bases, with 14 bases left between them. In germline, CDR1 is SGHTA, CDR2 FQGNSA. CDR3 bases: TGTGCCAGCAGAGCGGGAACAGGGTACTATGGCTACACCTTC. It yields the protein CASRAGTGYYGYTF.

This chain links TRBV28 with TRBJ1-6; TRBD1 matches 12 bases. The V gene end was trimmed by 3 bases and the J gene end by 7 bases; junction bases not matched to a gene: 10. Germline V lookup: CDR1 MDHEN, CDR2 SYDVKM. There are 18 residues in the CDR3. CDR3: CASSLGQGASLRNSPLHF. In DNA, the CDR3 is TGTGCCAGCAGTTTGGGACAGGGGGCCTCTTTGCGGAATTCACCCCTCCACTTT.

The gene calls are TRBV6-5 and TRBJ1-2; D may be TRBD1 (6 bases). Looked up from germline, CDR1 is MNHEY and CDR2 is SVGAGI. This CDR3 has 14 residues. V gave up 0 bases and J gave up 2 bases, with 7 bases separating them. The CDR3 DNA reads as TGTGCCAGCAGTTACTCGACAGGAAACTATGGCTACACCTTC. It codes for CASSYSTGNYGYTF.

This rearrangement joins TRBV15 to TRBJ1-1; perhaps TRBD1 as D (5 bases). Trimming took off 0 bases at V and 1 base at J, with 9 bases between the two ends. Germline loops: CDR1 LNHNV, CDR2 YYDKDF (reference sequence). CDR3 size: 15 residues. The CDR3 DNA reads TGTGCCACCAGCAGAGATGTTGACAGGAACACTGAAGCTTTCTTT. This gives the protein CATSRDVDRNTEAFF.